What follows describes a single T cell receptor (beta chain). Its specificity is not known. The sample is drawn from a study of pediatric ulcerative colitis. Whole-study results and caveats: A couple of rectal CDR3 clonotypes occurred in all ulcerative colitis patients. In rectum, acute severe colitis had expanded clones and less diversity. Two patients' blood samples yielded substantially fewer templates.

The rectum was sampled with one to two pinch biopsies at colonoscopy. The assay was run at survey level. Sequenced by immunoSEQ multiplex PCR; TCRdb stores in-frame clones only, minus some. The table lists tens of thousands of clones, around 78% of them singletons, with about 0.7% in the top ten. CDR3 length: 16 residues. The chain links TRBV21-1 to TRBJ2-7; the table's D call, TRBD2, was not checked against the DNA. TRBV21-1 is a known pseudogene. Sequencing input: gut tissue. The receptor was isolated from a boy between 10 and 17 years old with moderate ulcerative colitis. CDR3 sequence (DNA): TGTGCCAGCAGCAAAGGCGGCAGACCAACAACCTACGAGCAGTACTTC. Translation gives CASSKGGRPTTYEQYF.